This TCR beta chain was obtained from a study of blood T cell repertoires in COVID-19. At the level of the study: From the United States, Italy and Spain came samples of acute and convalescent COVID-19. The analysed material was cDNA or gDNA that came from T cells, B-cell-depleted T cells, or PBMCs.

Trimming left V 3 bases short and J 8 bases short, with 16 bases between. The V gene's germline CDR1 is SGHTA and CDR2 FQGNSA. The CDR3 consists of 15 residues. Per the original data handling: Reference gene primer amplification gave nucleated cell count estimates. Sequenced by immunoSEQ multiplex PCR; TCRdb stores in-frame clones only, minus some. V and J calls and clone size come straight from that table; D and trimming were deduced from the DNA. The repertoire holds 150,000 to 200,000 clones, 65% to 80% seen once, with roughly 14% in the top ten. The clonotype was recovered from a man aged 50 to 59 who had recovered from COVID-19. This chain connects TRBV7-2 to TRBJ1-4, with D perhaps matching TRBD1 (5 bases). Sequenced sample: peripheral blood. For the CDR3, the DNA is TGTGCCAGCAGCTTCGTAGGTGGGGGAGGGGAAAAACTGTTTTTT. It translates to CASSFVGGGGEKLFF.